A single sample is the source of the 25 T cell receptor beta chains below, sequenced in a study of T-cell reconstitution after alpha-beta-depleted transplantation in children. Unique molecular identifiers were incorporated when the TCRbeta library was constructed. MiXCR was run by TCRdb on the PCR reads, yielding one entry per CDR3 protein. Of about 540,000 distinct CDR3 sequences listed, 27% are singletons. Sequencing used PBMCs, obtained before TCRalphabeta/CD19-depleted stem cell transplant. The source of these receptors is a boy under two years old with Wiskott-Aldrich syndrome, due to receive a stem cell transplant.

This clonotype was seen more than once but under ten times. This chain links TRBV28 with TRBJ1-3; D gene ambiguous. This CDR3 region has 14 residues. Germline loops: CDR1 MDHEN, CDR2 SYDVKM. Trimming pared 8 bases from V and 0 bases from J, leaving 11 bases between. The CDR3 spells CASFPSSSGNTIYF. Written as DNA, the CDR3 is TGTGCCAGCTTCCCCTCATCCTCTGGAAACACCATATATTTT.

The chain employs TRBV25-1 and TRBJ2-1; D gene unclear. The V gene lost 4 bases and the J gene lost 1 base, with 17 bases spanning the gap. The CDR3 spans 17 residues. CDR1 is MGHDK, CDR2 SYGVNS, per germline. The CDR3 loop reads CASSVRSLRQSYNEQFF. In nucleotides, the CDR3 is TGTGCCAGCAGTGTGAGAAGCCTACGGCAGTCCTACAATGAGCAGTTCTTC. Based on the CDR3 plus reference TRBV25-1 and TRBJ2-1, the full variable domain is EADIYQTPRYLVIGTGKKITLECSQTMGHDKMYWYQQDPGMELHLIHYSYGVNSTEKGDLSSESTVSRIRTEHFPLTLESARPSHTSQYLCASSVRSLRQSYNEQFFGPGTRLTVL.

V usage is TRBV20-1 and J usage is TRBJ2-7; 8 nucleotides agree with TRBD2. The CDR3 is made up of 13 amino acids. The V segment lost 7 bases and the J segment 4 bases; nucleotides outside the gene matches: 9. Germline-derived CDR1 and CDR2 are DFQATT and SNEGSKA (reference sequence). The CDR3 reads CSVGSAGGYEQYF. The CDR3 region has the DNA TGCAGTGTCGGCAGTGCGGGAGGATACGAGCAGTACTTC.

In its sample, this clonotype was seen many times. The V gene is TRBV29-1, the J gene TRBJ1-3, with D unresolved. Germline V gene lookup returns CDR1 SQVTM and CDR2 ANQGSEA. The CDR3 runs to 14 residues. The germline V and J ends were trimmed by 0 bases and 4 bases, with 10 bases remaining between them. The CDR3 here is CSVEDAAAGNTIYF. In DNA, the CDR3 is TGCAGCGTTGAAGATGCGGCGGCCGGAAACACCATATATTTT.

V gene TRBV5-1 combines with J gene TRBJ2-2, with a tentative D call TRBD1 (5 bases). This CDR3 spans 18 amino acids. Germline CDR1 SGHRS, CDR2 YFSETQ. Deletions cut 1 base from V and 1 base from J, with 17 bases between. In DNA form, the CDR3 reads TGCGCCAGCAGCTTGATTATCCCAGGGCCAGAGAACACCGGGGAGCTGTTTTTT. Translating gives CASSLIIPGPENTGELFF.

This chain links TRBV4-2 with TRBJ2-2, with 9 bases matching TRBD2. This CDR3 is 16 amino acids long. CDR1 LGHNA and CDR2 YNFKEQ come from the germline V gene. With V trimmed by 4 bases and J by 2 bases, 5 bases remained unmatched. CDR3: CASSPMTSGNTGELFF. The DNA of the CDR3 is TGTGCCAGCAGCCCGATGACTAGCGGAAACACCGGGGAGCTGTTTTTT.

This clonotype has a handful of counts. V is TRBV20-1 and J is TRBJ2-7; perhaps TRBD2 as D (6 bases). The V and J ends lost 3 bases and 6 bases respectively, with 18 bases between them. CDR1 is DFQATT, CDR2 SNEGSKA, per germline (reference sequence). There are 14 residues in the CDR3. In DNA, the CDR3 is TGCAGTGCTAGCCTCCCGGGACTTCAGTCCGAGCAGTACTTC. Its translation is CSASLPGLQSEQYF.

The chain is built from TRBV10-3 and TRBJ2-1; TRBD2 agrees at 7 bases. Germline assignment: CDR1 ENHRY and CDR2 SYGVKD. CDR3 length: 16 residues. V shed 6 bases, J shed 9 bases, and the junction held 17 bases outside the gene matches. CDR3 sequence (DNA): TGTGCCATCAGGGTGATGGAGACGGGAGGTTCGACTGAGCAGTTCTTC. It specifies CAIRVMETGGSTEQFF.

The gene calls are TRBV5-1 and TRBJ1-2; the match to TRBD1 covers 8 bases. Germline V gene sequence: CDR1 SGHRS, CDR2 YFSETQ. This CDR3 region has 18 residues. J was trimmed by 4 bases and V by 4 bases; bases with no gene match: 18. As DNA, the CDR3 is TGCGCCAGCAGCACTCATCTAAACCGGGACAGGACGAGCTATGGCTACACCTTC. Amino acid sequence: CASSTHLNRDRTSYGYTF. The full variable domain, in which reference TRBV5-1 and TRBJ1-2 provide the parts outside the CDR3, is KAGVTQTPRYLIKTRGQQVTLSCSPISGHRSVSWYQQTPGQGLQFLFEYFSETQRNKGNFPGRFSGRQFSNSRSEMNVSTLELGDSALYLCASSTHLNRDRTSYGYTFGSGTRLTVV.

This clonotype was seen a handful of times. This chain joins TRBV5-1 and TRBJ1-3; D call uncertain. The CDR3 is 16 amino acids. CDR1 and CDR2 (germline): SGHRS, YFSETQ. Between the trimmed V and J ends, which lost 2 bases and 0 bases, there was a span of 12 bases. CDR3 residues: CASSFTSGLSGNTIYF. CDR3 DNA: TGCGCCAGCAGCTTCACCAGCGGCCTCTCTGGAAACACCATATATTTT.

This clonotype was picked up many times. J is TRBJ2-7 and V is TRBV5-5; no reliable D call. The CDR3 has 12 residues. Germline CDR1 reads SGHKS; CDR2 reads YYEKEE (reference sequence). V lost 0 bases, J lost 3 bases, and 4 bases lay in between. The CDR3 protein is CASSLGLYEQYF. CDR3 coding DNA: TGTGCCAGCAGCTTGGGGCTCTACGAGCAGTACTTC.

The rearrangement links TRBV20-1 to TRBJ2-7, with D possibly called TRBD1 or TRBD2 (5 bases each). Germline V lookup: CDR1 DFQATT, CDR2 SNEGSKA (reference sequence). The length of the CDR3 is 13 residues. V was shortened by 3 bases and J by 3 bases, with 12 bases between the two germline ends. The DNA for the CDR3 is TGCAGTGCTAGGTGGGGGAGCGGCTACGAGCAGTACTTC. Its translation is CSARWGSGYEQYF.

This clonotype was observed a few times. The rearrangement links TRBV29-1 to TRBJ2-1; possibly TRBD1 or TRBD2 for D (5 bases each). The germline CDR1 and CDR2 sequences are SQVTM and ANQGSEA. The V gene lost 7 bases and the J gene lost 8 bases, with 12 bases spanning the gap. The CDR3 consists of 11 residues. The CDR3 DNA reads as TGCAGCGGAAGTTTGGGGGATGAGCAGTTCTTC. This encodes CSGSLGDEQFF.

This clonotype was detected only a few times. The V and J genes are TRBV5-6 and TRBJ2-5; the D is unclear. V dropped 2 bases and J dropped 2 bases, with 13 bases sitting between them. CDR1 is SGHDT, CDR2 YYEEEE, per germline. This CDR3 comprises 15 residues. The CDR3 DNA is TGTGCCAGCAGCTTAGGCGCCTCCCGACAAGAGACCCAGTACTTC. Protein product: CASSLGASRQETQYF.

The V call is TRBV7-8, the J call TRBJ2-1; 7 bases match TRBD2. The CDR3 is 16 residues long. V lost 1 base to trimming and J lost 0 bases; unmatched junction nucleotides: 3. Germline CDR1 reads SGHVS; CDR2 reads FQNEAQ. The CDR3 DNA follows: TGTGCCAGCAGCTTAGGAGCGGGGCTCTCCTACAATGAGCAGTTCTTC. Translated: CASSLGAGLSYNEQFF.

The rearrangement uses TRBV20-1 and TRBJ2-1, with 12 nucleotides matching TRBD2. Unmatched junction bases numbered 5, after V lost 0 bases and J lost 5 bases. Germline V gene data show CDR1 as DFQATT and CDR2 as SNEGSKA (reference sequence). The CDR3 extends over 16 amino acids. CDR3 residues: CSARDRRTSGNNEQFF. For the CDR3, the DNA is TGCAGTGCTAGAGATAGGAGGACTAGCGGGAACAATGAGCAGTTCTTC.

V usage is TRBV13 and J usage is TRBJ2-7; 12 bases line up with TRBD2. Germline V lookup: CDR1 PRHDT, CDR2 FYEKMQ (reference sequence). This CDR3 contains 17 residues. V lost 0 bases and J lost 1; bases outside the gene matches: 4. The CDR3 coding sequence is TGTGCCAGCAGCTTAGGCCGACTAGCGGGAGTTTCCTACGAGCAGTACTTC. Its translation is CASSLGRLAGVSYEQYF.

V gene TRBV20-1 combines with J gene TRBJ2-1; 10 nucleotides agree with TRBD2. From germline, CDR1 is DFQATT and CDR2 SNEGSKA (reference sequence). Trimming at V came to 3 bases and at J to 6 bases, leaving 11 bases not matched to a gene. The length of the CDR3 is 16 residues. CDR3 amino acids: CSASGLGLAGANEQFF. CDR3 sequence (DNA): TGCAGTGCTAGTGGTCTCGGGCTAGCGGGAGCCAATGAGCAGTTCTTC.

This clonotype occurred once. The chain links TRBV3-1 to TRBJ2-1, with D possibly TRBD1 on 5 matching bases. This CDR3 spans 13 amino acids. Germline V lookup: CDR1 LGHDT, CDR2 YNNKEL (reference sequence). The V gene lost 3 bases and the J gene lost 4 bases, with 7 bases spanning the gap. For the CDR3, the DNA is TGTGCCAGCAGCCATAGACAGTACAATGAGCAGTTCTTC. Translated: CASSHRQYNEQFF.

This clonotype was seen repeatedly, ten times or more. An end of the junction differs from the germline gene, which may be a read error. This chain joins TRBV5-1 and TRBJ2-5, with TRBD2 as a possible D gene (5 bases). Germline CDR1 SGHRS, CDR2 YFSETQ. This CDR3 region has 13 residues. CDR3 residues: CASSLAGSETQYF. The CDR3 DNA follows: TGCGCCAGCAGCTTGGCGGGGTCCGAGACTCAGTACTTC.

This clonotype came up a few times. The J gene is TRBJ2-6, the V gene TRBV12-3 or TRBV12-4; D might be TRBD1 (5 bases). Trimming left V 5 bases short and J 0 bases short, with 14 bases between. The CDR3 extends over 17 amino acids. The CDR3 region is CASSPLQGISGANVLTF. In DNA, the CDR3 is TGTGCCAGCAGTCCCCTCCAGGGAATCTCTGGGGCCAACGTCCTGACTTTC.

The sample holds a few counts of this clonotype. This rearrangement joins TRBV6-2 or TRBV6-3 to TRBJ2-7; TRBD1 is a possible D gene (5 bases). CDR1 is MNHEY and CDR2 is SVGEGT in the germline V gene. The CDR3 consists of 12 residues. V lost 5 bases to trimming and J lost 9 bases, with 14 bases between them. This CDR3 is CASSTRQTTQYF. The CDR3, as DNA: TGTGCCAGCAGTACCCGACAGACCACGCAGTACTTC.

This clonotype was observed a handful of times. The rearrangement uses TRBV10-3 and TRBJ2-1; 12 bases agree with TRBD2. The V gene end was trimmed by 6 bases and the J gene end by 3 bases; junction bases not matched to a gene: 0. Germline lookup yields CDR1 ENHRY and CDR2 SYGVKD. The CDR3 length is 14 residues. The DNA of the CDR3 is TGTGCCATCAGGACTAGCGGGAGCTACAATGAGCAGTTCTTC. This encodes CAIRTSGSYNEQFF.

The gene calls are TRBV25-1 and TRBJ2-3; the D gene could be TRBD1 or TRBD2 (8 bases each). In germline, CDR1 is MGHDK, CDR2 SYGVNS. V dropped 9 bases and J dropped 2 bases, with 18 bases sitting between them. The CDR3 loop spans 15 amino acids. CDR3 DNA: TGTGCCAGGCAGGGGGCGGGAGGCCCCACAGATACGCAGTATTTT. Its translation: CARQGAGGPTDTQYF.

This clonotype was observed a few times. The rearrangement links TRBV27 to TRBJ2-2; D is uncertain. The CDR3 consists of 14 residues. The V gene's germline CDR1 is MNHEY and CDR2 SMNVEV (reference sequence). Between the trimmed V and J ends, which lost 7 bases and 6 bases, there was a span of 15 bases. In DNA form, the CDR3 reads TGTGCCAGCAAAGTGTCTTTCTCCGCCGGGGAGCTGTTTTTT. Its translation: CASKVSFSAGELFF.